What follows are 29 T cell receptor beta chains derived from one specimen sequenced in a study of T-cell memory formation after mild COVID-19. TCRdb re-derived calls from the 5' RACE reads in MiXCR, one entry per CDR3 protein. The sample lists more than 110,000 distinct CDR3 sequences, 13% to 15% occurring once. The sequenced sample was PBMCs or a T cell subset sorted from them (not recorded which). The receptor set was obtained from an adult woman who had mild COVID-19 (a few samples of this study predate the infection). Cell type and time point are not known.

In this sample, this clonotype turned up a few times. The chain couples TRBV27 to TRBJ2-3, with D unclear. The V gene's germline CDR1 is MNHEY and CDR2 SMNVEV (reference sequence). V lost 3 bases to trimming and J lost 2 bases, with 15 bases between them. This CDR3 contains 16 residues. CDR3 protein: CASSLAPGLTTDTQYF. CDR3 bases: TGTGCCAGCAGTTTGGCCCCGGGCCTCACCACAGATACGCAGTATTTT.

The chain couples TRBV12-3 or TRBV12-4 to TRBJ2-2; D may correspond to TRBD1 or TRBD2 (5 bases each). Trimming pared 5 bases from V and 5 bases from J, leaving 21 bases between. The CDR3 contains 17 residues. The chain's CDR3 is CASSPPDWGGETGELFF. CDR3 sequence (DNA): TGTGCCAGCAGTCCGCCGGACTGGGGCGGAGAGACCGGGGAGCTGTTTTTT.

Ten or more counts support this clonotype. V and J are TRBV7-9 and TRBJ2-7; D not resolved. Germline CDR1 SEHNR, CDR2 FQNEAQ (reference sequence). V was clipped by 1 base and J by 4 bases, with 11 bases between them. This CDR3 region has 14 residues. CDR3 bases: TGTGCCAGCAGCTTAGTTAACGACCCTTACGAGCAGTACTTC. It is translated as CASSLVNDPYEQYF. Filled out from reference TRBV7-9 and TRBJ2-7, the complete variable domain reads DTGVSQNPRHKITKRGQNVTFRCDPISEHNRLYWYRQTLGQGPEFLTYFQNEAQLEKSRLLSDRFSAERPKGSFSTLEIQRTEQGDSAMYLCASSLVNDPYEQYFGPGTRLTVT.

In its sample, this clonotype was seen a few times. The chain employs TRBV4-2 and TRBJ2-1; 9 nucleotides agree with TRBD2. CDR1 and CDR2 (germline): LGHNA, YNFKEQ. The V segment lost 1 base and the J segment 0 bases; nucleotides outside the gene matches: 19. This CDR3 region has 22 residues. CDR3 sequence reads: CASSQGSVGAGGASGSYNEQFF. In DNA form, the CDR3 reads TGTGCCAGCAGCCAAGGATCGGTCGGAGCGGGAGGAGCCTCTGGCTCCTACAATGAGCAGTTCTTC.

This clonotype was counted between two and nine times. The CDR3 coding sequence is TGCGCCAGCAGCCAAGTGCCCGGGGACGGAGCCTACGAGCAGTACTTC. Amino acids: CASSQVPGDGAYEQYF. This chain uses TRBV4-1 with TRBJ2-7; the D call may be TRBD1 or TRBD2 (5 bases each). The V end lost 1 base, the J end lost 2 bases, and 15 bases lay between the germline ends. Germline V gene data show CDR1 as MGHRA and CDR2 as YSYEKL. This CDR3 is 16 amino acids long.

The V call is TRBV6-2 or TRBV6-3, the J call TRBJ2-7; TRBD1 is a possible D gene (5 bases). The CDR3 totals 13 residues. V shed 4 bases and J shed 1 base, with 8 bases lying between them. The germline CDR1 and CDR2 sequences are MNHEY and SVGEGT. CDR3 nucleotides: TGTGCCAGCAGTTGGGGCGGATCCTACGAGCAGTACTTC. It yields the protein CASSWGGSYEQYF.

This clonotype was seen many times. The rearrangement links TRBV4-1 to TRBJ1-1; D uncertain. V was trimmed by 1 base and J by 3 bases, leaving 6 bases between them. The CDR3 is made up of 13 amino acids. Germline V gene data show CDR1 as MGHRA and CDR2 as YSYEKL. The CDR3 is CASSQVAYTEAFF. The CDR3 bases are TGCGCCAGCAGCCAAGTCGCGTACACTGAAGCTTTCTTT.

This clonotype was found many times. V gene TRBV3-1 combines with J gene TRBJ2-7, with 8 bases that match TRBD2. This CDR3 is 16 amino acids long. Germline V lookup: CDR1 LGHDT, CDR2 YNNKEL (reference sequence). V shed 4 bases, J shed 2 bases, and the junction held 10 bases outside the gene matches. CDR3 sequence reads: CASSPPFSGAPYEQYF. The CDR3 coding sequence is TGTGCCAGCAGCCCGCCCTTTAGCGGGGCCCCCTACGAGCAGTACTTC.

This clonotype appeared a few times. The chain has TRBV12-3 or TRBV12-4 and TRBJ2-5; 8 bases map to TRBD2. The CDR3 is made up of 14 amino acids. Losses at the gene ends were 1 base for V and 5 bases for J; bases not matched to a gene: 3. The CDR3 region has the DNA TGTGCCAGCAGTTTAGTCCTAGCGGGTGAGACCCAGTACTTC. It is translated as CASSLVLAGETQYF.

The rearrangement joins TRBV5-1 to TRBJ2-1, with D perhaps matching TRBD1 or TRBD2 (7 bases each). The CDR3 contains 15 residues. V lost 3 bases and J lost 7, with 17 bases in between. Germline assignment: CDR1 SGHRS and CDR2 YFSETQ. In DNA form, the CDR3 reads TGCGCCAGCAGCTCCGGATGGCAGGGGGGGAATGAGCAGTTCTTC. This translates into CASSSGWQGGNEQFF.

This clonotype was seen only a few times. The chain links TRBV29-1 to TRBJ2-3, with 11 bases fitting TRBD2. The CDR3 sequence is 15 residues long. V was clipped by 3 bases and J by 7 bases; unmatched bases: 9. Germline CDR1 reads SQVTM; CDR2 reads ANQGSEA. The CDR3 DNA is TGCAGCGTTGATGAAGTGGGGACTAGCGGCAATACGCAGTATTTT. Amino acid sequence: CSVDEVGTSGNTQYF.

The chain's CDR3 is CASSQDYFSLAGALEETQYF. The CDR3 DNA reads as TGTGCCAGCAGCCAAGATTACTTTAGCCTAGCGGGGGCCTTGGAGGAGACCCAGTACTTC. The V and J genes are TRBV4-2 and TRBJ2-5; 10 nucleotides agree with TRBD2. CDR1 LGHNA and CDR2 YNFKEQ come from the germline V gene. The junction had 18 bases not matched to a gene; V was cut back by 0 bases and J by 5 bases. The CDR3 consists of 20 residues.

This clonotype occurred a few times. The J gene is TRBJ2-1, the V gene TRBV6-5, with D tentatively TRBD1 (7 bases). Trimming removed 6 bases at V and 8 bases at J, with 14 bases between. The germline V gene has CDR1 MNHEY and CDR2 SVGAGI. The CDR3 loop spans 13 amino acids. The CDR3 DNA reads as TGTGCCAGCAGCCCAGGGGGAGGAGATGAGCAGTTCTTC. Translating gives CASSPGGGDEQFF.

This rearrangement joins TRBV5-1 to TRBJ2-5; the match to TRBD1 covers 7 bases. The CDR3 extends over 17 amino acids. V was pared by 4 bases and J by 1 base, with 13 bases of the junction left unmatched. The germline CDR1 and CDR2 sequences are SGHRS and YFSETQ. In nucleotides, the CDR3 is TGCGCCAGCAGCCTCCCAACGACAGGGACGGGCCAAGAGACCCAGTACTTC. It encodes CASSLPTTGTGQETQYF.

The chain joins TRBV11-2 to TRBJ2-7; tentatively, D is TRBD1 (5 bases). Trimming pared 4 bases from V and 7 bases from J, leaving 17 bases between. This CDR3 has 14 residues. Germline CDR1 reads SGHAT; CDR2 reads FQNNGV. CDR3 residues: CASSSGINKGEQYF. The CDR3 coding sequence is TGTGCCAGCAGCTCAGGGATCAACAAGGGAGAGCAGTACTTC.

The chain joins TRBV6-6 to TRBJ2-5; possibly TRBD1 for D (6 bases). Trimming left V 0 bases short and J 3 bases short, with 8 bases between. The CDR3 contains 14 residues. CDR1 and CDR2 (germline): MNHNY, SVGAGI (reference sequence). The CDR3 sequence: CASSYSNREETQYF. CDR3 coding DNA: TGTGCCAGCAGTTACTCCAACAGGGAAGAGACCCAGTACTTC.

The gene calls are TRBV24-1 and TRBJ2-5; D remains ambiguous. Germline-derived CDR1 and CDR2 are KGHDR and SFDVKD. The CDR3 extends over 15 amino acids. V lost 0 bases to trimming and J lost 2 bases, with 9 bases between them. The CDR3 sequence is CATSDLGTGQETQYF. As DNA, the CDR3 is TGTGCCACCAGTGATTTGGGAACTGGTCAAGAGACCCAGTACTTC.

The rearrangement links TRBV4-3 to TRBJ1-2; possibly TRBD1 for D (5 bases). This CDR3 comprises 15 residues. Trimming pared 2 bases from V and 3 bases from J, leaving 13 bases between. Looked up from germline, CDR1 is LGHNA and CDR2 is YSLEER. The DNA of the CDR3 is TGCGCCAGCAGCCAATCGAGGGGTCGAGACTATGGCTACACCTTC. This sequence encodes CASSQSRGRDYGYTF.

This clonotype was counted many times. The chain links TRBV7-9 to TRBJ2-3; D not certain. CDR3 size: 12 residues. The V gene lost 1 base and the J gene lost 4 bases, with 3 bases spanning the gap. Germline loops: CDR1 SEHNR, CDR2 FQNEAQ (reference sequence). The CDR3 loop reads CASSLDADTQYF. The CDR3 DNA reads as TGTGCCAGCAGCTTAGACGCAGATACGCAGTATTTT.

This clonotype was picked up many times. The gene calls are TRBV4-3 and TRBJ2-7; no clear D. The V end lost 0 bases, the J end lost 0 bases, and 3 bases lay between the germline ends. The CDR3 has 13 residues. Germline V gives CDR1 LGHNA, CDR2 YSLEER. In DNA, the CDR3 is TGCGCCAGCAGCCAAGATCACTCCTACGAGCAGTACTTC. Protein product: CASSQDHSYEQYF.

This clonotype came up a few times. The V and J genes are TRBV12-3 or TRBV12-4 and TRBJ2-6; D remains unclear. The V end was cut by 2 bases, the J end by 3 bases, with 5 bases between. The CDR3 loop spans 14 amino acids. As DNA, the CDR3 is TGTGCCAGCAGTTTAAGCGTTGGGGCCAACGTCCTGACTTTC. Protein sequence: CASSLSVGANVLTF.

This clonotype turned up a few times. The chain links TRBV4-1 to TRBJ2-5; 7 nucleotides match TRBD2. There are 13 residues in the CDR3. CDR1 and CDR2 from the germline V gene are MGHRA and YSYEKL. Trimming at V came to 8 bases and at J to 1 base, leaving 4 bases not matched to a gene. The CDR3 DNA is TGCGCCAGCTCGCCTAGCGGCCAAGAGACCCAGTACTTC. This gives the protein CASSPSGQETQYF.

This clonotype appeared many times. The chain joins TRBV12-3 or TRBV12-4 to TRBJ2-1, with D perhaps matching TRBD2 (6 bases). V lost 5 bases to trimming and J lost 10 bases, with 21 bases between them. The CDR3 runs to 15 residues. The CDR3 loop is CASSHTSRSHLEQFF. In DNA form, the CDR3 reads TGTGCCAGCAGTCACACTAGCCGTTCACACCTAGAGCAGTTCTTC.

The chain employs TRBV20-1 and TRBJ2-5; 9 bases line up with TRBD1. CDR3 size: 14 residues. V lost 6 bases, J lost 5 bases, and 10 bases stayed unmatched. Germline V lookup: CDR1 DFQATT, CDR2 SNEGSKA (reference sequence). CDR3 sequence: CSADGTGLAETQYF. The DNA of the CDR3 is TGCAGTGCGGACGGGACAGGGCTGGCCGAGACCCAGTACTTC.

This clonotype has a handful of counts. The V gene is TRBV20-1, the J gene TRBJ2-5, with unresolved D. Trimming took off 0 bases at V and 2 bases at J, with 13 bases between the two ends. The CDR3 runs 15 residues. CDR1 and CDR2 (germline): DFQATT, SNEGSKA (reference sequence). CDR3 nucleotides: TGCAGTGCTAGAGATCTTGGGTTGGGGCAAGAGACCCAGTACTTC. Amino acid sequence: CSARDLGLGQETQYF.

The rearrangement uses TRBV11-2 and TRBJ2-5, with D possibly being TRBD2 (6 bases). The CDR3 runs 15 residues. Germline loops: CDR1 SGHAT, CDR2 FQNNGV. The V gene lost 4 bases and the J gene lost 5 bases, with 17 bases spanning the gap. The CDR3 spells CASSSQGGAVETQYF. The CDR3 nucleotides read TGTGCCAGCAGCTCGCAGGGCGGGGCCGTGGAGACCCAGTACTTC.

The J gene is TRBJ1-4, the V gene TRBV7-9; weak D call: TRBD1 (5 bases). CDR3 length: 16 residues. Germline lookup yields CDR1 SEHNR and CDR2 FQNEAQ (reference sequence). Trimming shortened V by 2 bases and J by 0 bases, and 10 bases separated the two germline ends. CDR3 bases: TGTGCCAGCAGCTTACCTCCGGGACCAACTAATGAAAAACTGTTTTTT. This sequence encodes CASSLPPGPTNEKLFF.

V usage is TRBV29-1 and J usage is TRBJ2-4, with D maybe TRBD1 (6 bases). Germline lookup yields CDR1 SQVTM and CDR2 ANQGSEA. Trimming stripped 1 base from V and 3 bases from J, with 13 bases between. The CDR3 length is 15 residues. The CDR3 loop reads CSVEGRAGVKNIQYF. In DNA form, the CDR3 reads TGCAGCGTTGAAGGACGGGCAGGGGTCAAAAACATTCAGTACTTC.

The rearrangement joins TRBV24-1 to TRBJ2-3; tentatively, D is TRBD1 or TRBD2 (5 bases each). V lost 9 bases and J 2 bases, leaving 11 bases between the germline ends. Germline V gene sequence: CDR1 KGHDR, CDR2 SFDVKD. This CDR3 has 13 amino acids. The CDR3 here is CATGDDFTDTQYF. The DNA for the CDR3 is TGTGCCACCGGGGACGACTTCACAGATACGCAGTATTTT.